A single sample gave rise to the 25 T cell receptor beta chains below, sequenced in a study of cytotoxic CD8 clonotypes in ibrutinib-treated CLL (TCRdb year 2021). The library was generated by the immunoSEQ multiplex PCR assay. TCRdb provides this immuneACCESS table in a form limited to in-frame rearrangements. Some clones are lacking; in checked studies, under half of them reflect an unresolved V gene, and why the rest are absent is not known. In all, the sample holds around 140,000 clones, and approximately 80% of those were seen once. The top ten hold less than 30% of the sample. Reading the label with the study, this specimen's time point is: about eleven months on ibrutinib. The sequenced sample was PBMCs, obtained after 12 months of ibrutinib treatment. The receptors were gathered from a human donor with chronic lymphocytic leukemia.

The chain couples TRBV27 to TRBJ1-1; 8 bases match TRBD1. Germline-derived CDR1 and CDR2 are MNHEY and SMNVEV (reference sequence). The CDR3 loop spans 12 amino acids. CDR3 region: CAAGRGLTEAFF. The CDR3 nucleotides read TGTGCGGCGGGCAGGGGGCTCACTGAAGCTTTCTTT.

In regard to this clone: At the DNA level, this CDR3 is encoded by other sequences in the same sample as well. This chain joins TRBV27 and TRBJ1-2, with TRBD1 matching over 7 bases. In germline, CDR1 is MNHEY, CDR2 SMNVEV (reference sequence). Trimming removed 2 bases from V and 8 bases from J; junction bases left unmatched: 5. The CDR3 is 13 amino acids. As DNA, the CDR3 is TGTGCCAGCAGTTTAAAGGGGGCCGGAGGCTACACCTTC. It encodes CASSLKGAGGYTF.

The chain combines TRBV7-8 with TRBJ2-1; a weak D match, TRBD2 (6 bases). Germline V CDR1 and CDR2: SGHVS, FQNEAQ. There are 17 residues in the CDR3. Deletions cut 2 bases from V and 3 bases from J, with 17 bases between. The chain's CDR3 is CASSLRGGNLVYNEQFF. For the CDR3, the DNA is TGTGCCAGCAGCTTACGAGGCGGGAACTTAGTCTACAATGAGCAGTTCTTC.

V and J are TRBV6-6 and TRBJ2-7; D is perhaps TRBD1 (6 bases). Trimming removed 6 bases at V and 5 bases at J, with 17 bases between. This CDR3 is 14 amino acids long. Germline lookup yields CDR1 MNHNY and CDR2 SVGAGI (reference sequence). In DNA, the CDR3 is TGTGCCAGCAGCCCTACAGGGATTAGGAACGAGCAGTACTTC. Its translation: CASSPTGIRNEQYF.

This clone was picked up one time. J is TRBJ2-3 and V is TRBV5-1; the match to TRBD2 covers 8 bases. Germline V CDR1 and CDR2: SGHRS, YFSETQ. With V trimmed by 5 bases and J by 5 bases, 7 bases remained unmatched. The CDR3 consists of 14 residues. The CDR3 region has the DNA TGCGCCAGCAGGAGTGTCGGGGGGGAAGATACGCAGTATTTT. As protein: CASRSVGGEDTQYF.

The chain employs TRBV19 and TRBJ2-5; tentative D call: TRBD2 (6 bases). Deletions cut 3 bases from V and 7 bases from J, with 12 bases between. This CDR3 is 13 amino acids long. CDR1 and CDR2 from the germline V gene are LNHDA and SQIVND (reference sequence). CDR3 DNA sequence: TGTGCCAGTAGTATGGGTCAGGGAGGGACCCAGTACTTC. It codes for CASSMGQGGTQYF.

The rearrangement links TRBV5-1 to TRBJ1-4; weak D call: TRBD1 (5 bases). CDR1 and CDR2 from the germline V gene are SGHRS and YFSETQ. V gave up 3 bases and J gave up 4 bases, with 10 bases separating them. The CDR3 runs 14 residues. The CDR3 is CASSSRDVNEKLFF. CDR3 in DNA: TGCGCCAGCAGCTCCCGGGACGTTAATGAAAAACTGTTTTTT.

In this sample, this clone turned up once. The chain carries TRBV4-3 and TRBJ2-3; 7 bases are a match to TRBD2. This CDR3 contains 20 residues. CDR1 LGHNA and CDR2 YSLEER come from the germline V gene. V shed 0 bases, J shed 2 bases, and the junction held 17 bases outside the gene matches. Here the CDR3 reads CASSQDRSRWEGLFTDTQYF. The CDR3 DNA reads as TGCGCCAGCAGCCAAGATCGGTCCCGGTGGGAGGGGCTTTTCACAGATACGCAGTATTTT.

The chain has TRBV7-9 and TRBJ2-3; D is uncertain. Germline V gives CDR1 SEHNR, CDR2 FQNEAQ (reference sequence). Trimming cost V 2 bases and J 4 bases, with 7 bases left between them. This CDR3 region has 13 residues. This chain's CDR3 is CASSLPQSDTQYF. The CDR3 DNA follows: TGTGCCAGCAGCTTACCCCAATCAGATACGCAGTATTTT. Full variable domain (missing parts from reference TRBV7-9 and TRBJ2-3): DTGVSQNPRHKITKRGQNVTFRCDPISEHNRLYWYRQTLGQGPEFLTYFQNEAQLEKSRLLSDRFSAERPKGSFSTLEIQRTEQGDSAMYLCASSLPQSDTQYFGPGTRLTVL.

The genes are TRBV4-3 and TRBJ2-3; 7 bases are a match to TRBD2. Losses at the gene ends were 0 bases for V and 3 bases for J; bases not matched to a gene: 12. CDR1 and CDR2 from the germline V gene are LGHNA and YSLEER. The CDR3 spans 18 residues. CDR3 amino acids: CASSQDFMRERLTDTQYF. DNA of the CDR3: TGCGCCAGCAGCCAAGATTTTATGCGGGAGCGATTGACAGATACGCAGTATTTT.

The V and J genes are TRBV6-4 and TRBJ2-2; the match to TRBD2 covers 10 bases. The CDR3 is made up of 21 amino acids. The germline V gene has CDR1 MRHNA and CDR2 SNTAGT. V lost 2 bases, J lost 4 bases, and 19 bases stayed unmatched. CDR3 residues: CASSDPQDKIAGGLTTGELFF. The CDR3 DNA sequence: TGTGCCAGCAGTGACCCGCAGGACAAGATAGCGGGGGGCCTAACCACCGGGGAGCTGTTTTTT.

The chain couples TRBV5-1 to TRBJ1-2; 9 bases fit TRBD1. The junction had 6 bases not matched to a gene; V was cut back by 0 bases and J by 3 bases. Germline CDR1 reads SGHRS; CDR2 reads YFSETQ. This CDR3 has 16 residues. In DNA, the CDR3 is TGCGCCAGCAGCTTGGCCCGGGACAGGGCAGACTATGGCTACACCTTC. This sequence encodes CASSLARDRADYGYTF.

This clone appeared a few times. The chain employs TRBV19 and TRBJ2-7, with D maybe TRBD2 (6 bases). Germline CDR1 and CDR2: LNHDA and SQIVND (reference sequence). This CDR3 is built from 12 residues. The germline V and J ends were trimmed by 4 bases and 6 bases, with 10 bases remaining between them. DNA for the CDR3: TGTGCCAGTAGTACGGGACTCCGCGAGCAGTACTTC. This encodes CASSTGLREQYF.

About this clone itself: At one end, the junction sequence differs from germline, possibly due to a read error. The V and J genes are TRBV6-5 and TRBJ1-5, with no clear D. Germline CDR1 MNHEY, CDR2 SVGAGI. The CDR3 loop spans 14 amino acids. DNA for the CDR3: TGTGCCATCAGTACGGGCGATAGCAATCAGCCCCAGCATTTT. It yields the protein CAISTGDSNQPQHF.

Notes on this clone: This same CDR3 is encoded by further DNA sequences in the sample. V and J are TRBV5-6 and TRBJ2-7; D gene ambiguous. The V gene lost 0 bases and the J gene lost 4 bases, with 5 bases spanning the gap. Per germline, CDR1 SGHDT and CDR2 YYEEEE. The CDR3 sequence is 12 residues long. CDR3 nucleotide sequence: TGTGCCAGCAGCTTGGGTAGATACGAGCAGTACTTC. It yields the protein CASSLGRYEQYF.

Ten or more counts support this clone. V is TRBV7-9 and J is TRBJ1-1; the D is unclear. V gave up 2 bases and J gave up 6 bases, with 13 bases separating them. Germline V gives CDR1 SEHNR, CDR2 FQNEAQ (reference sequence). The CDR3 totals 14 residues. The CDR3 is CASSLLRGGAEAFF. CDR3 coding DNA: TGTGCCAGCAGCTTACTACGGGGTGGGGCTGAAGCTTTCTTT.

A note on this clone: An end of the junction does not agree with germline; a read error may underlie this. CDR3 nucleotides: TGTGCCAGCAGCTCCCTCACAGATATGCAGTATTTT. Its translation is CASSSLTDMQYF. The chain couples TRBV13 to TRBJ2-3; D is unclear. Germline CDR1 and CDR2: PRHDT and FYEKMQ (reference sequence). This CDR3 is 12 amino acids long.

The chain uses TRBV7-2 and TRBJ1-5; 10 bases fit TRBD1. The CDR3 runs to 15 residues. J gave up 6 bases and V 5 bases, and 7 bases lay outside the gene matches. Germline V CDR1 and CDR2: SGHTA, FQGNSA. The CDR3 bases are TGTGCCAGCAGCCCGGGGACAGGGGTCGGTCAGCCCCAGCATTTT. Amino acid sequence: CASSPGTGVGQPQHF.

The rearrangement uses TRBV28 and TRBJ1-5; D gene uncertain. This CDR3 spans 15 amino acids. Trimming removed 2 bases from V and 4 bases from J, with 12 bases in between. CDR1 is MDHEN, CDR2 SYDVKM, per germline. In DNA form, the CDR3 reads TGTGCCAGCAGTTTAGGGATTTTTGGGAATCAGCCCCAGCATTTT. Amino acid sequence: CASSLGIFGNQPQHF.

V is TRBV4-2 and J is TRBJ2-3; D remains ambiguous. Per germline, CDR1 LGHNA and CDR2 YNFKEQ. The CDR3 runs to 15 residues. The germline V and J ends were trimmed by 1 base and 2 bases, with 10 bases remaining between them. The CDR3 loop is CASSQVIDATDTQYF. The CDR3 DNA is TGTGCCAGCAGCCAAGTAATCGACGCCACAGATACGCAGTATTTT.

V gene TRBV5-6 combines with J gene TRBJ1-1, with D perhaps matching TRBD1 (5 bases). CDR1 is SGHDT and CDR2 is YYEEEE in the germline V gene. The CDR3 is 11 amino acids. Trimming took 4 bases from V and 7 from J, leaving 8 bases between them. This chain's CDR3 is CASSAGGEAFF. The CDR3 DNA reads TGTGCCAGCAGCGCGGGGGGTGAAGCTTTCTTT.

The genes are TRBV11-3 and TRBJ2-7; 7 nucleotides align to TRBD2. The length of the CDR3 is 15 residues. Germline CDR1 and CDR2: SGHNT and YENEEA. The J segment lost 3 bases and the V segment lost 7 bases, leaving 12 bases of the junction unmatched. The CDR3 loop reads CASTKEGRADYEQYF. In DNA form, the CDR3 reads TGTGCCAGCACCAAAGAAGGGAGGGCGGACTACGAGCAGTACTTC.

This clone has more than one count but fewer than ten. The chain employs TRBV5-8 and TRBJ2-7; no clear D gene. The CDR3 spans 15 residues. Trimming removed 1 base from V and 2 bases from J, with 13 bases in between. Germline V lookup: CDR1 SGHTS, CDR2 YDEGEE. The CDR3 sequence: CASSLYETETYEQYF. The CDR3 nucleotides are TGTGCCAGCAGCTTGTACGAGACGGAGACCTACGAGCAGTACTTC.

CDR3 protein: CASSIASGSLHPGANVLTF. For the CDR3, the DNA is TGTGCCAGTAGTATAGCATCAGGGAGTTTGCACCCTGGGGCCAACGTCCTGACTTTC. The chain recombines TRBV19 with TRBJ2-6, with D possibly called TRBD1 or TRBD2 (5 bases each). This CDR3 is 19 amino acids long. Germline V gives CDR1 LNHDA, CDR2 SQIVND (reference sequence). V lost 1 base and J 2 bases, leaving 18 bases between the germline ends. The whole variable domain, filled in from reference TRBV19 and TRBJ2-6, reads DGGITQSPKYLFRKEGQNVTLSCEQNLNHDAMYWYRQDPGQGLRLIYYSQIVNDFQKGDIAEGYSVSREKKESFPLTVTSAQKNPTAFYLCASSIASGSLHPGANVLTFGAGSRLTVL.

This clone was recorded only once. The chain carries TRBV9 and TRBJ2-5; TRBD2 might be the D (5 bases). Between the trimmed V and J ends, which lost 0 bases and 4 bases, there was a span of 13 bases. The germline V gene has CDR1 SGDLS and CDR2 YYNGEE. The CDR3 loop spans 15 amino acids. The CDR3: CASSVDEGEGETQYF. CDR3 in DNA: TGTGCCAGCAGCGTAGACGAGGGAGAAGGAGAGACCCAGTACTTC.